Listed below are T cell receptor beta chains from one sample, sequenced in a study of blood T cell repertoires in COVID-19. Sequencing used immunoSEQ multiplex PCR; TCRdb keeps in-frame clones, though not all of them. This sample has about 250,000 clones, with roughly 86% found just once. Sequencing was performed on peripheral blood. The receptors originated from an elderly woman with COVID-19, enrolled during active disease. Each CDR3 is given with its conserved first and last residue.

TRBJ1-6 TRBV7-2 CASSLLGRDNSPLHF
TRBJ1-4 TRBV12-3/TRBV12-4 CASSFVSSGKLFF
TRBJ2-5 TRBV5-8 CASSRPPTSGGQTQYF
TRBJ1-1 TRBV6-5 CASSYSRSSYEAFF
TRBJ1-3 TRBV7-2 CASSPQGNTIYF
TRBJ1-5 TRBV15 CATSRATDQPQHF
TRBJ2-1 TRBV19 CASSMDGRRGDEQFF
TRBJ2-1 TRBV2 CARGTAKNNEQFF
TRBJ2-7 TRBV3-1/TRBV3-2 CASSHRQGGEQYF
TRBJ2-7 TRBV6-5 CASSSLTGSSYEQYF
TRBJ1-1 TRBV25-1 CASSETTGGGRTEAFF